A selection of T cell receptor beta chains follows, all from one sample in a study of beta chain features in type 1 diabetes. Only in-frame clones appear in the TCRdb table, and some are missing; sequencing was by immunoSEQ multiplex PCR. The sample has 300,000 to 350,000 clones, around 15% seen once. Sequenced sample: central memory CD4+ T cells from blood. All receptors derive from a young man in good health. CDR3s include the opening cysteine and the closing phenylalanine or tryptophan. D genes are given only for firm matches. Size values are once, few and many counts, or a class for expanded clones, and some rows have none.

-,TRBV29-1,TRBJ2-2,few,TGCAGCGGGGGAAACACCGGGGAGCTGTTTTTT,CSGGNTGELFF
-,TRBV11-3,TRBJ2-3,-,TGTGCCAGCAGCTCGGGGGTCGCGGCTAGCACAGATACGCAGTATTTT,CASSSGVAASTDTQYF
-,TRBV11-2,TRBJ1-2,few,TGTGCCAGCAGCTTAGGCCCATCCATAAATGGCTACACCTTC,CASSLGPSINGYTF
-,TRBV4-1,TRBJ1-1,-,TGCGCCAGCAGCCCGTTGTCAGGGAACACTGAAGCTTTCTTT,CASSPLSGNTEAFF
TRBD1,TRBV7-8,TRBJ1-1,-,TGTGCCAGCAGCCTGGGACAGTCACCTCGGGCTTTCTTT,CASSLGQSPRAFF
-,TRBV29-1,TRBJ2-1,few,TGCAGCGTAGTTCAAGGTCCGGGTGAGCAGTTCTTC,CSVVQGPGEQFF
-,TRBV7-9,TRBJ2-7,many,TGTGCCAGCAGCCGATCAGGGCCCCTCGTTGGTGAGCAGTACTTC,CASSRSGPLVGEQYF
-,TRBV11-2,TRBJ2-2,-,TGTGCCAGCAGCTTAGATCCTGCAGGGGTGCGGAACACCGGGGAGCTGTTTTTT,CASSLDPAGVRNTGELFF
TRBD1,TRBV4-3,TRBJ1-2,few,TGCGCCAGCAGCCAAGACCTTTACGGGACAGTGTCCTATGGCTACACCTTC,CASSQDLYGTVSYGYTF
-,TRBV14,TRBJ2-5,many,TGTGCCAGCAGCCAGGGGTTGAAGACCCAGTACTTC,CASSQGLKTQYF
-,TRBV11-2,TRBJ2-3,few,TGTGCCAGCAGCTCGGGGGTGGTTGATACGCAGTATTTT,CASSSGVVDTQYF
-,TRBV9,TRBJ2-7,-,TGTGCCAGCAGCGTGTCGGGGACCACCTACGAGCAGTACTTC,CASSVSGTTYEQYF
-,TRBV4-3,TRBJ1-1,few,TGCGCCAGCAGCCTTACCCTGTCGACCCTTGAAGCTTTCTTT,CASSLTLSTLEAFF
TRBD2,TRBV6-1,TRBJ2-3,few,TGTGCCAGCAGGACACTAGCGGGCACAGATACGCAGTATTTT,CASRTLAGTDTQYF
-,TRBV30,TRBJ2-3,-,TGTGCCTGGAGTGTTGGCAGGGAGGCAGATACGCAGTATTTT,CAWSVGREADTQYF
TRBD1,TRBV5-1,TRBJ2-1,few,TGCGCCAGCAGCTTCACCGGGACAGGGTTAGTCAATGAGCAGTTCTTC,CASSFTGTGLVNEQFF
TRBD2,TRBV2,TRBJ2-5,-,TGTGCCAGCAGTGTCCAAGGACTAGCGGGACAAGAGACCCAGTACTTC,CASSVQGLAGQETQYF
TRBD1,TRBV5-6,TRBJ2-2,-,TGTGCCAGCAGCTTGGAGACAGGGGAATCGTTAACCCGTGGGGAGCTGTTTTTT,CASSLETGESLTRGELFF
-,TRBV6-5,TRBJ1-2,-,TGTGCCAGCAGTCCGGCTAACTATGGCTACACCTTC,CASSPANYGYTF
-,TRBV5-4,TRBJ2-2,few,TGTGCCAGCAGCTTAGGAACTCAGGGGTCCGGGGAGCTGTTTTTT,CASSLGTQGSGELFF
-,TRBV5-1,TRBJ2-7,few,TGTGCCAGCAGCTTGCGGGGCTACGAGCAGTACTTC,CASSLRGYEQYF
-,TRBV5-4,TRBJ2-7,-,TGTGCCAGCAGCTTAGGGGGAGGTAACGAGCAGTACTTC,CASSLGGGNEQYF
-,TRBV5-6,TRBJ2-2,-,TGTGCCAGCAGCTTGATGGGCGGGGAGCTGTTTTTT,CASSLMGGELFF
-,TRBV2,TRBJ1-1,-,TGTGCCAGCAGTGATTGGCAGGGCGGCGAAGCTTTCTTT,CASSDWQGGEAFF
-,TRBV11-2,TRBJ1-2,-,TGTGCCAGCAGCTTAGACGGACGCAGTGCCTATGGCTACACCTTC,CASSLDGRSAYGYTF
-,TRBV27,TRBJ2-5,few,TGTGCCAGCAGTTTCCACCAAACCGACCTAAAAGAGACCCAGTACTTC,CASSFHQTDLKETQYF
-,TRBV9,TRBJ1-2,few,TGTGCCAGCAGCAGGGACCGGGGACGGGGGTCTGGCTACACCTTC,CASSRDRGRGSGYTF
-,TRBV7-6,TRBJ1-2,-,TGTGCCAGCAGCGTCCAGGACGGGTACTATGGCTACACCTTC,CASSVQDGYYGYTF
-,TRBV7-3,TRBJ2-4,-,TGTGCCAGCAGCTTAAGCGGGTTGGGCAAAAACATTCAGTACTTC,CASSLSGLGKNIQYF
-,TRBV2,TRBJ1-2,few,TGTGCCAGCAGTGAAGCGCTCAGGGGACGCTACACCTTC,CASSEALRGRYTF
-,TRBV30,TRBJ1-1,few,TGTGCCTGGAGTGTTGGCGGTGAAGGTGAAGCTTTCTTT,CAWSVGGEGEAFF
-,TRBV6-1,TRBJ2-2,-,TGTGCCAGCATTAGGACACCCCACACCGGGGAGCTGTTTTTT,CASIRTPHTGELFF
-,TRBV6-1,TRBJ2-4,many,TGTGCCAGCAGTGTGGGACTAGCCAAAAACATTCAGTACTTC,CASSVGLAKNIQYF
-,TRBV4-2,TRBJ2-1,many,TGTGCCAGCAGCCGGGGGGTACTTTCCTACAATGAGCAGTTCTTC,CASSRGVLSYNEQFF
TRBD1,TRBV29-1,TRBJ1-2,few,TGCAGCGCCTATGACAGGGTTTATGGCTACACCTTC,CSAYDRVYGYTF
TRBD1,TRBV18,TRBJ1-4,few,TGTGCCAGCTCAGGCCGGACAGGGGATGAAAAACTGTTTTTT,CASSGRTGDEKLFF
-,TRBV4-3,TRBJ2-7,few,TGCGCCAGCAGCCAATTCCTAACCTACGAGCAGTACTTC,CASSQFLTYEQYF
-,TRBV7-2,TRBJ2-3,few,-,CASSFGGGTSYF
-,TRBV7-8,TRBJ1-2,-,TGTGCCAGCAGTCCCGATAGGGCTGGCTACACCTTC,CASSPDRAGYTF
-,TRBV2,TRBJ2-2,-,TGTGCCAGCAGTCGGGAGACCATGAACACCGGGGAGCTGTTTTTT,CASSRETMNTGELFF